A selection of T cell receptor beta chains follows, all from one sample in a study of T-cell reconstitution after alpha-beta-depleted transplantation in children. TCRdb re-called the PCR reads through MiXCR, storing one row per CDR3 protein. The table lists 350,000 to 400,000 distinct CDR3 sequences, around 21% of them singletons, with 3.8% in the top ten. Source: PBMCs from the stem cell graft donor, taken from the stem cell graft. All receptors come from a human donor who donated a stem cell graft to a child with acute myeloid leukemia. Both conserved end residues are part of each CDR3. A D gene is named only where the DNA matches it firmly. Where a row states a size, it is once, few, many or the class of an expanded clone; other rows omit it.

CDR3 DNA	CDR3 protein	V gene	J gene	D gene	clone size
TGTGCCAGCAGTTCCCTCCTTAGCGGGAGCAGCGCAGATACGCAGTATTTT	CASSSLLSGSSADTQYF	TRBV12-3/TRBV12-4	TRBJ2-3	TRBD2	NA
TGCGCCAGCAGCCAAGATCTTGTGGGGGAGCTGTTTTTT	CASSQDLVGELFF	TRBV4-3	TRBJ2-2	NA	many
TGTGCCAGCAGCTCTGGGTATTCGGAGCAGTACTTC	CASSSGYSEQYF	TRBV7-9	TRBJ2-7	NA	NA
TGTGCCAGCAGCAAAGAGAGTTACAGGGGAAGAGAGACCCAGTACTTC	CASSKESYRGRETQYF	TRBV21-1	TRBJ2-5	NA	NA
TGCGCCAGCAGCTTCTACGGGACAAGCTACAATGAGCAGTTCTTC	CASSFYGTSYNEQFF	TRBV5-1	TRBJ2-1	NA	NA
TGTGCCAGCAGTGGGTTGTATAGCAGTGAGCAGTTCTTC	CASSGLYSSEQFF	TRBV2	TRBJ2-1	NA	NA
TGCAGTGCTATAGCGGGGGTTTACAATGAGCAGTTCTTC	CSAIAGVYNEQFF	TRBV20-1	TRBJ2-1	TRBD2	many
TGTGCCAGCAGCTTGGGAGATCACTTTGGGGCCAACGTCCTGACTTTC	CASSLGDHFGANVLTF	TRBV5-5	TRBJ2-6	NA	few
TGTGCCAGCAGCCTCCGGGGAGCGGGAGTATACGAGCAGTACTTC	CASSLRGAGVYEQYF	TRBV27	TRBJ2-7	TRBD2	few
TGCGCCAGCGGGGGGAGTTTTAGAACAGATACGCAGTATTTT	CASGGSFRTDTQYF	TRBV5-1	TRBJ2-3	NA	NA
TGCGCCAGCAGCTTGGATGGGGCCCCTCCAAAAGGAGAGACCCAGTACTTC	CASSLDGAPPKGETQYF	TRBV5-1	TRBJ2-5	NA	few
TGTGCCAGCAGCTTAGTAGAAGGGTCGTGGAATGAGCAGTTCTTC	CASSLVEGSWNEQFF	TRBV7-2	TRBJ2-1	NA	many
TGTGCCAGCAGTTATAGGACTTTCAATGAGCAGTTCTTC	CASSYRTFNEQFF	TRBV6-5	TRBJ2-1	NA	many
TGTGCCAGCAGGCAACAGGGCGAGCAGTACTTC	CASRQQGEQYF	TRBV6-5	TRBJ2-7	NA	many
TGTGCCAGCACAGGACTAGCGGGAACCTACAATGAGCAGTTCTTC	CASTGLAGTYNEQFF	TRBV7-6	TRBJ2-1	TRBD2	NA